These 2 T cell receptor beta chains were all obtained from the same sample, sequenced in a study of blood T cell repertoires in COVID-19. Some clones are missing from TCRdb's copy, which holds only in-frame ones; the method was immunoSEQ multiplex PCR. The data contain some 70,000 clones, around four fifths of them singletons. Sample: peripheral blood. The receptors were sampled from a man aged 60 to 75 with COVID-19, enrolled during active disease.

The chain couples TRBV6-5 to TRBJ2-7; the D gene is possibly TRBD1 (6 bases). The CDR3 extends over 14 amino acids. V lost 2 bases and J lost 2, with 10 bases in between. The germline CDR1 and CDR2 sequences are MNHEY and SVGAGI. The CDR3 sequence: CASSYKGDAYEQYF. The CDR3, as DNA: TGTGCCAGCAGTTACAAGGGGGACGCCTACGAGCAGTACTTC.

CDR3 loop: CASSPGTSGSYGADTQYF. Written as DNA, the CDR3 is TGTGCCAGCAGCCCCGGGACTAGCGGGAGTTACGGGGCAGATACGCAGTATTTT. This chain connects TRBV13 to TRBJ2-3; 14 bases align to TRBD2. CDR3 size: 18 residues. V lost 5 bases to trimming and J lost 4 bases; unmatched junction nucleotides: 11. CDR1 and CDR2 (germline): PRHDT, FYEKMQ (reference sequence).